This is a list of T cell receptor beta chains from one sample in a study of patients and donors after allogeneic stem cell transplantation. Each CDR3 protein gets one entry after TCRdb re-called the RT-PCR reads with MiXCR. The table has about a million distinct CDR3 sequences, around 17% seen once. What was sequenced was blood, either unsorted or a sorted T cell fraction (not recorded which). These TCRs come from a human donor who was either an allogeneic HSCT recipient or a stem cell or donor lymphocyte infusion donor (not recorded which). It is not recorded whose cells these are; they may come from a transplant donor. Each CDR3 is given with its conserved first and last residue. A D gene is named only where the DNA matches it firmly. The size field is filled for only some rows; it gives once, few, many or a size class.

>TRBV29-1|many|.|TRBJ2-3
CSVVGRGGTDTQYF
TGCAGCGTTGTAGGCAGGGGGGGCACAGATACGCAGTATTTT
>TRBV6-5|few|.|TRBJ2-7
CASGQNEQYF
TGTGCCAGCGGACAGAACGAGCAGTACTTC
>TRBV4-2|few|TRBD2|TRBJ2-3
CASSQGHTSGGNTDTQYF
TGTGCCAGCAGCCAAGGACATACTAGCGGAGGGAACACAGATACGCAGTATTTT
>TRBV20-1|.|TRBD2|TRBJ2-1
CSASFGGGAGEQFF
TGCAGTGCTAGCTTCGGCGGGGGGGCCGGTGAGCAGTTCTTC
>TRBV5-1|many|TRBD1|TRBJ2-7
CASRGQGASYEQYF
TGTGCCAGCAGGGGACAGGGGGCGTCCTACGAGCAGTACTTC
>TRBV25-1|few|TRBD1|TRBJ1-1
CASSEVGQGSAEAFF
TGTGCCAGCAGTGAAGTGGGACAGGGTAGTGCTGAAGCTTTCTTT
>TRBV20-1|few|.|TRBJ2-3
CSAAGSRTARTDTQYF
TGCAGTGCCGCCGGGTCGAGGACAGCGCGCACAGATACGCAGTATTTT
>TRBV14|.|TRBD2|TRBJ2-4
CASSQASASGWAGNIQYF
TGTGCCAGCAGCCAAGCGTCGGCTAGCGGATGGGCGGGGAACATTCAGTACTTC
>TRBV15|.|.|TRBJ1-6
CATSRDLRNSPLHF
TGTGCCACCAGCAGAGATCTTAGAAATTCACCCCTCCACTTT
>TRBV7-2|.|TRBD2|TRBJ2-7
CASRTGTSSYEQYF
TGTGCCAGCAGAACCGGGACTAGTAGCTACGAGCAGTACTTC
>TRBV6-2/TRBV6-3|.|.|TRBJ2-2
CASSLDSPHGELFF
TGTGCCAGCAGCCTGGACAGCCCTCACGGGGAGCTGTTTTTT
>TRBV5-1|.|.|TRBJ2-5
CASSFPATGLKYQETQYF
TGCGCCAGCAGCTTCCCCGCCACAGGGCTTAAGTATCAAGAGACCCAGTACTTC
>TRBV7-2|.|.|TRBJ1-6
CASSLSQVRALHF
TGTGCCAGCAGCTTATCACAGGTTCGGGCCCTCCACTTT
>TRBV10-3|many|.|TRBJ1-5
CAISESGGQPQHF
TGTGCCATCAGTGAGTCTGGGGGTCAGCCCCAGCATTTT
>TRBV11-2|.|TRBD2|TRBJ2-1
CASSPRGLAGSSYNEQFF
TGTGCCAGCAGCCCCCGGGGACTAGCGGGCTCCTCCTACAATGAGCAGTTCTTC
>TRBV5-1|few|.|TRBJ1-2
CASSLAPGQGLNYGYTF
TGCGCCAGCAGCTTGGCCCCAGGGCAGGGCCTCAACTATGGCTACACCTTC
>TRBV7-2|few|TRBD1|TRBJ1-2
CASSQDRGRGINYGYTF
TGTGCCAGCAGCCAGGACAGGGGGCGGGGGATTAACTATGGCTACACCTTC
>TRBV12-3/TRBV12-4|.|.|TRBJ1-2
CASSRGMDTDYGYTF
TGTGCCAGCAGTCGGGGGATGGACACAGACTATGGCTACACCTTC
>TRBV12-3/TRBV12-4|many|TRBD1|TRBJ2-2
CASSRDRARTGELFF
TGTGCCAGCAGTCGCGACAGGGCGCGCACCGGGGAGCTGTTTTTT
>TRBV24-1|.|TRBD1|TRBJ2-1
CATSDRSGTGIGQFF
TGTGCCACCAGTGATAGATCCGGGACAGGGATAGGGCAGTTCTTC
>TRBV5-1|few|TRBD1|TRBJ1-6
CASSFDTGGSPLHF
TGCGCCAGCAGCTTTGACACAGGGGGTTCACCCCTCCACTTT
>TRBV9|few|.|TRBJ2-7
CASSASPGRGHEQYF
TGTGCCAGCAGCGCATCCCCCGGGAGAGGTCACGAGCAGTACTTC
>TRBV20-1|few|TRBD1|TRBJ2-1
CSAHPWDRGGDEQFF
TGCAGTGCTCACCCGTGGGACAGGGGAGGCGATGAGCAGTTCTTC
>TRBV9|.|TRBD1|TRBJ2-7
CASSGDRGYGEQYF
TGTGCCAGCAGCGGCGACAGGGGGTATGGCGAGCAGTACTTC
>TRBV4-3|many|.|TRBJ2-2
CASSRGGPNTGELFF
TGCGCCAGCAGCCGCGGAGGGCCTAACACCGGGGAGCTGTTTTTT
>TRBV18|few|.|TRBJ1-6
CASSLQEVTSPLHF
TGTGCCAGCTCACTACAGGAAGTAACTTCACCCCTCCACTTT
>TRBV3-1|.|.|TRBJ2-1
CASSQEGTYNEQFF
TGTGCCAGCAGCCAAGAAGGTACTTACAATGAGCAGTTCTTC
>TRBV6-2/TRBV6-3|.|.|TRBJ2-6
CASYSADGANVLTF
TGTGCCAGTTACAGTGCGGATGGGGCCAACGTCCTGACTTTC
>TRBV6-5|few|.|TRBJ1-1
CASSYSREGRLGTEAFF
TGTGCCAGCAGTTACTCGAGGGAGGGTAGGTTGGGCACTGAAGCTTTCTTT
>TRBV11-2|.|.|TRBJ2-1
CASSRLAEGGANNEQFF
TGTGCCAGCAGCCGCCTGGCGGAAGGGGGGGCCAACAATGAGCAGTTCTTC
>TRBV2|.|.|TRBJ2-5
CASRVGRETQYF
TGTGCCAGCAGGGTGGGCCGAGAGACCCAGTACTTC
>TRBV18|.|.|TRBJ2-5
CASSLETGNQETQYF
TGTGCCAGCTCATTGGAGACTGGGAACCAAGAGACCCAGTACTTC
>TRBV11-2|few|TRBD2|TRBJ2-3
CASSHAGTSGGDTQYF
TGTGCCAGCAGCCACGCCGGGACTAGCGGGGGGGATACGCAGTATTTT
>TRBV20-1|many|.|TRBJ1-4
CSASGPAGEKLFF
TGCAGTGCTAGCGGCCCCGCCGGCGAAAAACTGTTTTTT
>TRBV28|.|TRBD2|TRBJ2-7
CASRSGTSGRGNEQYF
TGTGCCAGCCGATCCGGGACTAGCGGGAGGGGAAACGAGCAGTACTTC
>TRBV12-1|.|.|TRBJ2-7
CASSSPRETGVAREQYF
TGTGCCAGCAGCTCTCCGAGAGAGACAGGGGTGGCCAGGGAGCAGTACTTC
>TRBV14|.|TRBD2|TRBJ2-2
CASSQGIAGGRYRSELFF
TGTGCCAGCAGCCAAGGTATAGCGGGAGGACGTTACCGTTCGGAGCTGTTTTTT
>TRBV7-2|many|.|TRBJ1-5
CASSSQGNTNQPQHF
TGTGCCAGCAGCTCGCAGGGGAATACAAATCAGCCCCAGCATTTT
>TRBV4-1|few|.|TRBJ2-6
CASSQGQGGRISGANVLTF
TGCGCCAGCAGCCAAGGCCAAGGGGGACGAATTTCTGGGGCCAACGTCCTGACTTTC
>TRBV6-2/TRBV6-3|few|.|TRBJ2-5
CASSPRGRQQETQYF
TGTGCCAGCAGCCCTCGGGGGCGACAGCAAGAGACCCAGTACTTC
>TRBV6-5|few|.|TRBJ2-4
CASSSGIYKNIQYF
TGTGCCAGCAGTTCCGGGATCTATAAAAACATTCAGTACTTC
>TRBV12-5|.|.|TRBJ2-7
CASGLAGSYEQYF
TGTGCTAGTGGTTTGGCCGGGTCCTACGAGCAGTACTTC
>TRBV9|.|TRBD2|TRBJ2-7
CASSVGPGLAESYEQYF
TGTGCCAGCAGCGTAGGCCCCGGACTAGCGGAATCCTACGAGCAGTACTTC
>TRBV2|.|.|TRBJ2-5
CASRAVQETQYF
TGTGCCAGCAGGGCGGTCCAAGAGACCCAGTACTTC
>TRBV28|few|.|TRBJ2-1
CASSLPPRAGHNEQFF
TGTGCCAGCAGCTTGCCGCCAAGGGCGGGCCACAATGAGCAGTTCTTC
>TRBV3-1|few|.|TRBJ2-3
CASSGPGTYTDTQYF
TGTGCCAGCAGCGGGCCGGGAACCTACACAGATACGCAGTATTTT